This T cell receptor (beta chain) is drawn from a study of response to subunit inactivated influenza vaccine. The germline gives CDR1 SEHNR, CDR2 FQNEAQ (reference sequence). The germline V and J ends were trimmed by 5 bases and 0 bases, with 13 bases remaining between them. The CDR3 spans 15 residues. Each CDR3 protein is one row after TCRdb ran MiXCR on the RT-PCR reads. The table lists some 150,000 distinct CDR3 sequences, 12% of them singletons. These data also featured in a second study, about T cells expressing NK-cell markers. Turning to that study: cDNA encoding TCR beta was synthesized via 5'RACE template switching incorporating UMIs. The TCR beta repertoires were obtained from sorted CD3+CD56+NKG2C+, CD3+CD56+NKG2C- and CD3+CD56-NKG2C+ T cells. Among eight sequenced donors, seven carried HCMV seropositivity while one was seronegative. Dominant NKG2C+ clonotypes in a handful of donors made up about 1.0-7.0% of CD8+ T cells.

The clonotype comes from a man aged 50 to 59 who received an inactivated influenza vaccine. This chain connects TRBV7-9 to TRBJ1-2; D perhaps matches TRBD1 (6 bases). The specimen was CD8+ T cells sorted from PBMCs, collected 12 days after vaccination. CDR3 region: CASSPATGTNYGYTF. CDR3 coding DNA: TGTGCCAGCAGCCCTGCCACAGGGACTAACTATGGCTACACCTTC.